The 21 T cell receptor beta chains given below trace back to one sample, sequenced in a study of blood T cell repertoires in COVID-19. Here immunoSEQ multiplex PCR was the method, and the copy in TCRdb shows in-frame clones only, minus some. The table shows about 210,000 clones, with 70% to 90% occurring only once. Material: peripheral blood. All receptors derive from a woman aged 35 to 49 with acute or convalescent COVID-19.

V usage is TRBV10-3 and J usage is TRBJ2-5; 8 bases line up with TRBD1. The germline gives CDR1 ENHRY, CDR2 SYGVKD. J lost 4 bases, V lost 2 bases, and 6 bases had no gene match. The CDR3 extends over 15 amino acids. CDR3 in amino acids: CAISENRGWGETQYF. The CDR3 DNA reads TGTGCCATCAGTGAGAACAGGGGGTGGGGAGAGACCCAGTACTTC.

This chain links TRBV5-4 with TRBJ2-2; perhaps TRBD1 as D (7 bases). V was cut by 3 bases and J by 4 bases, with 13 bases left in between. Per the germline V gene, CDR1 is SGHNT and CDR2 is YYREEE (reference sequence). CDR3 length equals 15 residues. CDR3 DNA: TGTGCCAGCAGCTCACGACAGGGAGGCACCGGGGAGCTGTTTTTT. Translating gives CASSSRQGGTGELFF. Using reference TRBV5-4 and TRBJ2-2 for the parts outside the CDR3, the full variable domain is ETGVTQSPTHLIKTRGQQVTLRCSSQSGHNTVSWYQQALGQGPQFIFQYYREEENGRGNFPPRFSGLQFPNYSSELNVNALELDDSALYLCASSSRQGGTGELFFGEGSRLTVL.

This CDR3 reads CASRPGIGKGTDTQYF. As DNA, the CDR3 is TGTGCCAGCAGGCCGGGGATCGGCAAAGGCACAGATACGCAGTATTTT. The chain recombines TRBV11-1 with TRBJ2-3; tentative D call: TRBD2 (5 bases). The CDR3 covers 16 residues. Germline CDR1 is SGHAT and CDR2 is FQDESV (reference sequence). V lost 6 bases and J lost 1, with 17 bases in between.

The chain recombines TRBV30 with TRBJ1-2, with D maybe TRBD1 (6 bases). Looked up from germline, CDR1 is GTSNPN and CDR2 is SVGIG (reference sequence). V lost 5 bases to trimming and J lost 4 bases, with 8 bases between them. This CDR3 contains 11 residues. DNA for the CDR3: TGTGCCTGGGGCAGGGGCTATGGCTACACCTTC. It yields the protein CAWGRGYGYTF.

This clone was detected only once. The CDR3 DNA reads as TGTGCCAGCAGCCCAACGGACAGGGGCTATAAAGCTTTCTTT. It codes for CASSPTDRGYKAFF. V and J are TRBV9 and TRBJ1-1, with TRBD1 identical over 9 bases. The V gene's germline CDR1 is SGDLS and CDR2 YYNGEE. The junction had 10 bases not matched to a gene; V was cut back by 4 bases and J by 9 bases. The CDR3 is made up of 14 amino acids. Filled out from reference TRBV9 and TRBJ1-1, the complete variable domain reads DSGVTQTPKHLITATGQRVTLRCSPRSGDLSVYWYQQSLDQGLQFLIQYYNGEERAKGNILERFSAQQFPDLHSELNLSSLELGDSALYFCASSPTDRGYKAFFGQGTRLTVV.

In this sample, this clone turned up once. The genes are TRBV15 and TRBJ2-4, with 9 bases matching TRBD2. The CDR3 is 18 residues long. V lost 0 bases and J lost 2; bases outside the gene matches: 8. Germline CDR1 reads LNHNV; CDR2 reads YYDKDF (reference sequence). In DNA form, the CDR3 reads TGTGCCACCAGCAGAGAAGGTGCGGGGGGGTTTTCCAAAAACATTCAGTACTTC. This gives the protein CATSREGAGGFSKNIQYF.

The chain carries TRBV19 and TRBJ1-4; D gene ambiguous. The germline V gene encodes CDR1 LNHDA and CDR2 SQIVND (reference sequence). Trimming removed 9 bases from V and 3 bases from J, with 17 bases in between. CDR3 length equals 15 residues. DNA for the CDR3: TGTGCCAGCCGGAACGAGGGAGGTCCTAATGAAAAACTGTTTTTT. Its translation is CASRNEGGPNEKLFF.

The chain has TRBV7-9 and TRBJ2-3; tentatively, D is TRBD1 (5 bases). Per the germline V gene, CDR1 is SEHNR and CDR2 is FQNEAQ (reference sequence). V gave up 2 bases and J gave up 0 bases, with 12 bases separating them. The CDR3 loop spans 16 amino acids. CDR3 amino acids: CASSLRQGTSTDTQYF. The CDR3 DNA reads TGTGCCAGCAGCTTACGGCAGGGCACTAGCACAGATACGCAGTATTTT.

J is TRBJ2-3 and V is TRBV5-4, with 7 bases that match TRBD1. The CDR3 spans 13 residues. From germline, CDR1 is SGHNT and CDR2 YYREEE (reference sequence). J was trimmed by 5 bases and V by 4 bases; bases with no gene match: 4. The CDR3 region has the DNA TGTGCCAGCAGCCCCCACAGGGGAGATACGCAGTATTTT. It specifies CASSPHRGDTQYF. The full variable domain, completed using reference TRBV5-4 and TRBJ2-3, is ETGVTQSPTHLIKTRGQQVTLRCSSQSGHNTVSWYQQALGQGPQFIFQYYREEENGRGNFPPRFSGLQFPNYSSELNVNALELDDSALYLCASSPHRGDTQYFGPGTRLTVL.

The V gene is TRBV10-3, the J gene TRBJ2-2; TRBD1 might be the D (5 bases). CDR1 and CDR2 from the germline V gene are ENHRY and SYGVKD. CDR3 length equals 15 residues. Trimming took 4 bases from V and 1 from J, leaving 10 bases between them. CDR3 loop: CAISATAWNTGELFF. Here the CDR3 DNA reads TGTGCCATCAGTGCGACAGCCTGGAACACCGGGGAGCTGTTTTTT.

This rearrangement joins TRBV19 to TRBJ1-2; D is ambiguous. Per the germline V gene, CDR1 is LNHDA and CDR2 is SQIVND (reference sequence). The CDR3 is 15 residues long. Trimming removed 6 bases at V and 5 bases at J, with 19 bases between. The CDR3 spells CASSPAAKARYGYTF. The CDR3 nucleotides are TGTGCCAGTAGCCCAGCGGCCAAAGCCAGGTATGGCTACACCTTC.

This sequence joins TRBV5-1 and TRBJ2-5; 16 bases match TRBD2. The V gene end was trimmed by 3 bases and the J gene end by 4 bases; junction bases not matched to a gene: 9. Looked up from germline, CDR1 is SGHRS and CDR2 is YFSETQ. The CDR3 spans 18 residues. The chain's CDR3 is CASSWGLAGGPEVETQYF. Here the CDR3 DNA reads TGCGCCAGCAGCTGGGGACTAGCGGGGGGGCCGGAGGTAGAGACCCAGTACTTC. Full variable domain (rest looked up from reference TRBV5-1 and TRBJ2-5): KAGVTQTPRYLIKTRGQQVTLSCSPISGHRSVSWYQQTPGQGLQFLFEYFSETQRNKGNFPGRFSGRQFSNSRSEMNVSTLELGDSALYLCASSWGLAGGPEVETQYFGPGTRLLVL.

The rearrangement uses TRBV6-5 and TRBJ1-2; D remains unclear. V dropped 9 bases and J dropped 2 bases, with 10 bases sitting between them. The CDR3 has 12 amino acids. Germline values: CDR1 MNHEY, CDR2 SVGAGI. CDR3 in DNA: TGTGCCAGTGGTCGCGCCAACTATGGCTACACCTTC. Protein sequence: CASGRANYGYTF.

The CDR3 DNA reads as TGTGCCAGCAGCTCTAGGGGGGGGCAGGTCTATGGCTACACCTTC. It yields the protein CASSSRGGQVYGYTF. The rearrangement uses TRBV3-1 (or the pseudogene TRBV3-2) and TRBJ1-2, with a tentative D call TRBD1 (6 bases). The CDR3 has 15 amino acids. V lost 5 bases, J lost 4 bases, and 17 bases lay in between. Germline V gives CDR1 LGHDT, CDR2 YNNKEL (reference sequence).

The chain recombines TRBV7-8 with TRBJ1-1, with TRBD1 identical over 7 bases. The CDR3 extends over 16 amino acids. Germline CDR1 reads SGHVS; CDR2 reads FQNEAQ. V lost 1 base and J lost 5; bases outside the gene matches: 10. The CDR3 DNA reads TGTGCCAGCAGCTTAGTAAGGTCAGGGGGAAAAACTGAAGCTTTCTTT. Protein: CASSLVRSGGKTEAFF.

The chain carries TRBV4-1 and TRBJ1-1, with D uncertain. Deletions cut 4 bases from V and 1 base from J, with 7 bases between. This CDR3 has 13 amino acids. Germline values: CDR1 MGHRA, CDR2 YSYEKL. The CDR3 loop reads CASSPTANTEAFF. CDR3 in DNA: TGCGCCAGCAGCCCCACTGCGAACACTGAAGCTTTCTTT.

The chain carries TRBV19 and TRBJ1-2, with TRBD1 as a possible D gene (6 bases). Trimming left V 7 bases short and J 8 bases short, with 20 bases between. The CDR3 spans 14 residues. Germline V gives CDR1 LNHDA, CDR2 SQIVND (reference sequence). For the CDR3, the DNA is TGTGCCAGTACCACCTCGGGGGGCTCTGGCGGCTACACCTTC. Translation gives CASTTSGGSGGYTF. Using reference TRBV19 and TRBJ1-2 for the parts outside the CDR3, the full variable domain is DGGITQSPKYLFRKEGQNVTLSCEQNLNHDAMYWYRQDPGQGLRLIYYSQIVNDFQKGDIAEGYSVSREKKESFPLTVTSAQKNPTAFYLCASTTSGGSGGYTFGSGTRLTVV.

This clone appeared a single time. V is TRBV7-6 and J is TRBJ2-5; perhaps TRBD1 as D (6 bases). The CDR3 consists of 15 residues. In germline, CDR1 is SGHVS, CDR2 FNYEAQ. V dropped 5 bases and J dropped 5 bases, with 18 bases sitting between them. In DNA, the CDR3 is TGTGCCAGCAGCGCCCTCGGGACACCGCGGGAGACCCAGTACTTC. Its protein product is CASSALGTPRETQYF. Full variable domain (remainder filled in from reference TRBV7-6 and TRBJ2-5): GAGVSQSPRYKVTKRGQDVALRCDPISGHVSLYWYRQALGQGPEFLTYFNYEAQQDKSGLPNDRFSAERPEGSISTLTIQRTEQRDSAMYRCASSALGTPRETQYFGPGTRLLVL.

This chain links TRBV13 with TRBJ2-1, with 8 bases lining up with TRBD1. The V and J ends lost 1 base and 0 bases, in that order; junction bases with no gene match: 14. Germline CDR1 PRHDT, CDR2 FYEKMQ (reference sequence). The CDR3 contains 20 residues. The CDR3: CASSLAGTGGGQSSYNEQFF. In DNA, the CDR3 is TGTGCCAGCAGCTTAGCCGGAACAGGGGGAGGCCAAAGCTCCTACAATGAGCAGTTCTTC.

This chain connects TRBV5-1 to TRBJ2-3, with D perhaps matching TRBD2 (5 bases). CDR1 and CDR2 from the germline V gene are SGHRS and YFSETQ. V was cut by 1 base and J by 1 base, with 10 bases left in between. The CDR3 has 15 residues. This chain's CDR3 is CASSLRDGGTDTQYF. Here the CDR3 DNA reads TGCGCCAGCAGCTTGCGAGACGGGGGCACAGATACGCAGTATTTT.

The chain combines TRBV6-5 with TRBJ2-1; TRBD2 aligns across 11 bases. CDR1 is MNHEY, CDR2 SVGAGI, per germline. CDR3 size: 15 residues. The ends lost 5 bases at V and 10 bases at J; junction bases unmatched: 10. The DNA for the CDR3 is TGTGCCAGCAGTCCTATATTAGCGGGGGGGCAGGAGCAGTTCTTC. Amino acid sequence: CASSPILAGGQEQFF.